This TCR beta chain was identified in a study of blood T cell repertoires in COVID-19. At the level of the study: T cells, B-cell-depleted T cells, or PBMCs supplied cDNA or gDNA.

In the study's own analysis: Quantification of nucleated cells was approximated via reference gene primer amplification. Clones were read by immunoSEQ multiplex PCR, and TCRdb kept only the in-frame ones, dropping some. V, J and clone size reflect that table, while D and trimming were determined from the DNA. This sample has approximately 99,000 clones, with about 89% found just once. This clone was counted only a few times. The clonotype was recovered from a human donor in a cohort sampled during active COVID-19. The sequencing input was peripheral blood.

The CDR3 reads CASSLETPGTGSYEQYF. The CDR3 coding sequence is TGTGCCAGCAGCTTAGAGACTCCCGGGACAGGCTCCTACGAGCAGTACTTC. The rearrangement links TRBV11-2 to TRBJ2-7; TRBD1 matches at 8 bases. The CDR3 length is 17 residues. V lost 0 bases to trimming and J lost 0 bases; unmatched junction nucleotides: 7. The germline gives CDR1 SGHAT, CDR2 FQNNGV.